The sequence of this T cell receptor (beta chain) was determined in a study of blood T cell repertoires in COVID-19. As for the study in general: Both acute and convalescent COVID-19 samples were obtained from the United States, Italy and Spain. PBMCs, B-cell-depleted T cells, or T cells provided the cDNA or gDNA that made up the material.

J was trimmed by 6 bases and V by 8 bases; bases with no gene match: 2. The germline CDR1 and CDR2 sequences are LGHNT and FRNRAP. The CDR3 consists of 11 residues. In the source study's methods: Reference gene primer amplification in the assay estimated nucleated cell counts. Data came from immunoSEQ multiplex PCR; TCRdb stores just in-frame clones and leaves some out. Clone size and the V and J calls come from that table; the DNA yielded D and trimming. Among some 50,000 clones, about 85% were seen once, and the ten largest hold around 5%. J is TRBJ2-3 and V is TRBV12-5; 7 bases are shared with TRBD1. The TCR comes from a man aged 35 to 55 with active COVID-19. Specimen: peripheral blood. The CDR3 coding sequence is TGTGCTAGTCAGGGGGTGGATACGCAGTATTTT. Translated, it gives CASQGVDTQYF.